A single sample gave rise to the 32 T cell receptor beta chains below, sequenced in a study of CD8 T cells in Susac syndrome. An input of roughly 0.45 to 1 ug of RNA was subjected to reverse transcription using random hexamers. In TCRdb, the immunoSEQ multiplex PCR reads were re-called with MiXCR into one record per CDR3 protein. The profile shows a few hundred thousand distinct CDR3 sequences, roughly 92% of them singletons. Sequencing input: CD8+ T cells from PBMCs. These receptors all come from a human donor with multiple sclerosis.

The V call is TRBV4-1, the J call TRBJ2-3; tentative D call: TRBD2 (5 bases). Germline values: CDR1 MGHRA, CDR2 YSYEKL. Trimming stripped 3 bases from V and 1 base from J, with 11 bases between. CDR3 size: 15 residues. The CDR3 protein is CASSQGGYGTDTQYF. Written as DNA, the CDR3 is TGCGCCAGCAGCCAGGGCGGGTATGGCACAGATACGCAGTATTTT.

The chain joins TRBV11-1 to TRBJ2-3; D ambiguous. Germline CDR1 reads SGHAT; CDR2 reads FQDESV (reference sequence). This CDR3 contains 14 residues. Trimming took off 3 bases at V and 1 base at J, with 8 bases between the two ends. The CDR3 bases are TGTGCCAGCAGCTTCTCCCAAGGCACAGATACGCAGTATTTT. Protein sequence: CASSFSQGTDTQYF.

The chain links TRBV9 to TRBJ1-5; D perhaps matches TRBD1 (5 bases). Germline V gene sequence: CDR1 SGDLS, CDR2 YYNGEE. CDR3 size: 13 residues. Trimming cost V 3 bases and J 7 bases, with 11 bases left between them. The CDR3: CASSAGEGQPQHF. CDR3 in DNA: TGTGCCAGCAGCGCCGGAGAGGGGCAGCCCCAGCATTTT.

The chain has TRBV29-1 and TRBJ2-1, with 10 bases fitting TRBD2. Germline CDR1 reads SQVTM; CDR2 reads ANQGSEA. CDR3 size: 13 residues. V was clipped by 8 bases and J by 8 bases; unmatched bases: 9. CDR3 nucleotides: TGCAGCTTGAAGCGGGAGGGCCGCGATGAGCAGTTCTTC. It yields the protein CSLKREGRDEQFF.

The rearrangement joins TRBV12-3 or TRBV12-4 to TRBJ2-7, with D possibly being TRBD2 (5 bases). Trimming took 8 bases from V and 3 from J, leaving 20 bases between them. This CDR3 has 15 residues. DNA of the CDR3: TGTGCCAGCGCCCGTAGCGCAGCCTTATACTACGAGCAGTACTTC. Its translation: CASARSAALYYEQYF.

In this sample, this clonotype turned up a few times. V is TRBV7-9 and J is TRBJ2-3, with D unclear. CDR3 length: 14 residues. Between the trimmed V and J ends, which lost 1 base and 4 bases, there was a span of 9 bases. Per the germline V gene, CDR1 is SEHNR and CDR2 is FQNEAQ (reference sequence). For the CDR3, the DNA is TGTGCCAGCAGCTTAGTGGATATTGCAGATACGCAGTATTTT. Encoded protein: CASSLVDIADTQYF.

This chain joins TRBV11-3 and TRBJ2-7; no definite D call. Trimming pared 2 bases from V and 2 bases from J, leaving 13 bases between. The CDR3 is 15 amino acids. Germline lookup yields CDR1 SGHNT and CDR2 YENEEA. DNA for the CDR3: TGTGCCAGCAGCTTAACGCCGAATCCTACCTACGAGCAGTACTTC. As protein: CASSLTPNPTYEQYF. The complete variable domain, with remaining parts taken from reference TRBV11-3 and TRBJ2-7, reads EAGVVQSPRYKIIEKKQPVAFWCNPISGHNTLYWYLQNLGQGPELLIRYENEEAVDDSQLPKDRFSAERLKGVDSTLKIQPAELGDSAVYLCASSLTPNPTYEQYFGPGTRLTVT.

CDR3 DNA sequence: TGTGCCAGCAGTGAAGAAGGGCCTTACAATGAGCAGTTCTTC. Translated: CASSEEGPYNEQFF. The genes are TRBV2 and TRBJ2-1; D gene ambiguous. The CDR3 sequence is 14 residues long. Germline CDR1 is SNHLY and CDR2 is FYNNEI. V lost 1 base, J lost 4 bases, and 8 bases lay in between.

V is TRBV5-4 and J is TRBJ2-3; 12 nucleotides agree with TRBD2. The CDR3 is 19 residues long. CDR1 SGHNT and CDR2 YYREEE come from the germline V gene (reference sequence). The V and J ends lost 1 base and 1 base, in that order; junction bases with no gene match: 10. The DNA of the CDR3 is TGTGCCAGCAGCTTGAGGTGGCTAGCGGGGGGGCAGGGCACAGATACGCAGTATTTT. It translates to CASSLRWLAGGQGTDTQYF.

This rearrangement joins TRBV29-1 to TRBJ1-2, with a tentative D call TRBD1 (5 bases). Trimming left V 6 bases short and J 4 bases short, with 15 bases between. This CDR3 contains 13 residues. Looked up from germline, CDR1 is SQVTM and CDR2 is ANQGSEA. CDR3 DNA sequence: TGCAGCGTCACCCAGGGCAGTGTCTATGGCTACACCTTC. Translated: CSVTQGSVYGYTF.

The rearrangement joins TRBV20-1 to TRBJ1-1; D is perhaps TRBD1 (5 bases). The CDR3 loop spans 17 amino acids. Germline V gene sequence: CDR1 DFQATT, CDR2 SNEGSKA (reference sequence). V lost 3 bases, J lost 5 bases, and 25 bases lay in between. The CDR3 region is CSARPLLNDSSWTEAFF. DNA for the CDR3: TGCAGTGCTAGGCCCTTACTTAACGACAGTTCGTGGACTGAAGCTTTCTTT.

The V call is TRBV3-1, the J call TRBJ2-2; D call uncertain. V gave up 1 base and J gave up 3 bases, with 12 bases separating them. The CDR3 runs to 16 residues. The germline gives CDR1 LGHDT, CDR2 YNNKEL (reference sequence). The CDR3 region is CASSQGSGSYTGELFF. CDR3 coding DNA: TGTGCCAGCAGCCAAGGTTCCGGGTCCTACACCGGGGAGCTGTTTTTT. The whole variable domain, filled in from reference TRBV3-1 and TRBJ2-2, reads DTAVSQTPKYLVTQMGNDKSIKCEQNLGHDTMYWYKQDSKKFLKIMFSYNNKELIINETVPNRFSPKSPDKAHLNLHINSLELGDSAVYFCASSQGSGSYTGELFFGEGSRLTVL.

The chain links TRBV4-3 to TRBJ2-1, with TRBD2 matching over 11 bases. The CDR3 length is 20 residues. V shed 3 bases and J 6 bases; nucleotides not matched to a gene: 19. Germline V gene data show CDR1 as LGHNA and CDR2 as YSLEER. This CDR3 is CASSHPSEPTASGRINEQFF. The CDR3 DNA follows: TGCGCCAGCAGCCACCCCTCCGAGCCCACGGCTAGCGGGAGGATCAATGAGCAGTTCTTC.

The chain joins TRBV29-1 to TRBJ2-5, with TRBD2 identical over 10 bases. The CDR3 has 17 amino acids. V was clipped by 1 base and J by 1 base; unmatched bases: 9. CDR1 is SQVTM and CDR2 is ANQGSEA in the germline V gene. The DNA of the CDR3 is TGCAGCGTTGAAGGGCAAGGGACTAGCGCCTTCCAAGAGACCCAGTACTTC. Translation: CSVEGQGTSAFQETQYF.

The chain recombines TRBV27 with TRBJ2-5; 9 nucleotides line up with TRBD2. Germline assignment: CDR1 MNHEY and CDR2 SMNVEV (reference sequence). The CDR3 is made up of 16 amino acids. Trimming took 0 bases from V and 1 from J; bases not matched to a gene: 3. CDR3 nucleotide sequence: TGTGCCAGCAGTTTATCGACTAGCGGAGCCCAAGAGACCCAGTACTTC. Translated: CASSLSTSGAQETQYF.

CDR3 protein: CASSQVPAGENTDTQYF. The CDR3 coding sequence is TGCGCCAGCAGCCAGGTACCCGCGGGAGAGAACACAGATACGCAGTATTTT. The V call is TRBV4-3, the J call TRBJ2-3, with 7 bases aligning to TRBD2. From germline, CDR1 is LGHNA and CDR2 YSLEER. The junction had 11 bases not matched to a gene; V was cut back by 3 bases and J by 2 bases. The CDR3 consists of 17 residues.

This CDR3 reads CASNLGGFGAGELFF. Written as DNA, the CDR3 is TGTGCCAGCAACTTGGGAGGGTTTGGGGCCGGGGAGCTGTTTTTT. This chain links TRBV12-3 or TRBV12-4 with TRBJ2-2; 7 nucleotides align to TRBD2. V shed 7 bases, J shed 6 bases, and the junction held 11 bases outside the gene matches. The CDR3 extends over 15 amino acids.

The genes are TRBV20-1 and TRBJ2-7; D is unclear. Trimming left V 0 bases short and J 4 bases short, with 13 bases between. This CDR3 contains 14 residues. Germline CDR1 is DFQATT and CDR2 is SNEGSKA (reference sequence). Written as DNA, the CDR3 is TGCAGTGCTAGAGATGGAACAGATCTATACGAGCAGTACTTC. Residues: CSARDGTDLYEQYF.

The chain joins TRBV5-4 to TRBJ2-7; no definite D call. Germline V CDR1 and CDR2: SGHNT, YYREEE (reference sequence). With 4 bases removed from V and 5 bases from J, the gap between germline ends came to 13 bases. The CDR3 is made up of 13 amino acids. This CDR3 is CASSPWAANEQYF. The CDR3 bases are TGTGCCAGCAGCCCCTGGGCGGCAAACGAGCAGTACTTC.

The CDR3 region is CASSQEYATAEDYGYTF. In DNA, the CDR3 is TGTGCCAGCAGCCAAGAATACGCGACTGCAGAGGATTATGGCTACACCTTC. This sequence joins TRBV4-2 and TRBJ1-2; D unclear. The CDR3 length is 17 residues. V lost 0 bases and J lost 5, with 19 bases in between. In germline, CDR1 is LGHNA, CDR2 YNFKEQ.

In its sample, this clonotype was seen once. The gene calls are TRBV5-6 and TRBJ2-7; 7 nucleotides match TRBD1. Germline CDR1 reads SGHDT; CDR2 reads YYEEEE. The V and J ends lost 2 bases and 6 bases, in that order; junction bases with no gene match: 5. The CDR3 has 13 amino acids. CDR3 amino acids: CASSFGTEPEQYF. As DNA, the CDR3 is TGTGCCAGCAGCTTTGGGACAGAGCCCGAGCAGTACTTC.

The chain has TRBV6-1 and TRBJ1-6; possible D gene TRBD1, 6 bases. The CDR3 has 15 amino acids. Per the germline V gene, CDR1 is MNHNS and CDR2 is SASEGT. V was cut by 4 bases and J by 7 bases, with 14 bases left in between. The CDR3 bases are TGTGCCAGCAGTGCGGACAGTACACTCAATTCACCCCTCCACTTT. Its protein product is CASSADSTLNSPLHF.

The rearrangement joins TRBV4-2 to TRBJ2-7; 8 nucleotides agree with TRBD2. V dropped 0 bases and J dropped 0; count of bases not matched to a gene: 7. The germline gives CDR1 LGHNA, CDR2 YNFKEQ. CDR3 length equals 17 residues. Here the CDR3 DNA reads TGTGCCAGCAGCCAAGATCGGGGTACTAGCGGCTCCTACGAGCAGTACTTC. It codes for CASSQDRGTSGSYEQYF.

The chain couples TRBV7-9 to TRBJ1-5; no clear D. In germline, CDR1 is SEHNR, CDR2 FQNEAQ (reference sequence). V was pared by 0 bases and J by 4 bases, with 10 bases between. This CDR3 is built from 15 residues. Here the CDR3 reads CASSLAGSNNQPQHF. The CDR3 DNA sequence: TGTGCCAGCAGCTTAGCGGGCAGCAATAATCAGCCCCAGCATTTT.

In its sample, this clonotype was seen once. The chain recombines TRBV11-1 with TRBJ2-1; a weak D match, TRBD2 (6 bases). The V and J ends lost 2 bases and 0 bases respectively, with 23 bases between them. The CDR3 has 20 amino acids. Looked up from germline, CDR1 is SGHAT and CDR2 is FQDESV (reference sequence). CDR3 region: CASSLRFSSDPISSYNEQFF. The CDR3 region has the DNA TGTGCCAGCAGCTTAAGGTTTTCTAGCGATCCGATAAGCTCCTACAATGAGCAGTTCTTC.

The chain is built from TRBV4-3 and TRBJ1-2; tentative D call: TRBD1 (5 bases). Germline V gene lookup returns CDR1 LGHNA and CDR2 YSLEER. V gave up 0 bases and J gave up 5 bases, with 16 bases separating them. The length of the CDR3 is 16 residues. In DNA, the CDR3 is TGCGCCAGCAGCCAAGAAAGTAGGGCAGGGTATTATGGCTACACCTTC. Its translation: CASSQESRAGYYGYTF.

This chain connects TRBV7-9 to TRBJ1-4; 10 positions agree with TRBD1. The CDR3 contains 14 residues. Germline V gene data show CDR1 as SEHNR and CDR2 as FQNEAQ (reference sequence). Trimming took 5 bases from V and 8 from J; bases not matched to a gene: 5. The CDR3 sequence is CASSPGQGFEKLFF. The CDR3 nucleotides are TGTGCCAGCAGCCCGGGACAGGGGTTCGAAAAACTGTTTTTT.

V gene TRBV12-3 or TRBV12-4 combines with J gene TRBJ1-1; D not certain. This CDR3 is built from 13 residues. V lost 6 bases and J lost 3, with 11 bases in between. The CDR3 DNA follows: TGTGCCAGCAGCCCACGTCGGGACACTGAAGCTTTCTTT. It codes for CASSPRRDTEAFF.

V gene TRBV9 combines with J gene TRBJ2-3, with D uncertain. With 2 bases removed from V and 0 bases from J, the gap between germline ends came to 10 bases. This CDR3 spans 15 amino acids. CDR1 and CDR2 from the germline V gene are SGDLS and YYNGEE. CDR3 sequence reads: CASSVESPSTDTQYF. As DNA, the CDR3 is TGTGCCAGCAGCGTGGAATCCCCCAGCACAGATACGCAGTATTTT.

This chain uses TRBV6-2 or TRBV6-3 with TRBJ2-3; TRBD2 aligns across 15 bases. This CDR3 comprises 16 residues. CDR1 is MNHEY and CDR2 is SVGEGT in the germline V gene. Germline trimming cut 2 bases from V and 4 bases from J; bases unmatched to any gene: 1. The CDR3 DNA sequence: TGTGCCAGCAGTTACGGACTAGCGGGAGGGCCAGATACGCAGTATTTT. It specifies CASSYGLAGGPDTQYF.

The chain joins TRBV30 to TRBJ1-1; D remains unclear. Germline loops: CDR1 GTSNPN, CDR2 SVGIG (reference sequence). This CDR3 has 12 residues. V was shortened by 5 bases and J by 1 base, with 8 bases between the two germline ends. The CDR3 reads CAWGVGNTEAFF. Here the CDR3 DNA reads TGTGCCTGGGGGGTTGGGAACACTGAAGCTTTCTTT.

The J gene is TRBJ2-1, the V gene TRBV7-9, with 9 positions matching TRBD2. CDR1 is SEHNR and CDR2 is FQNEAQ in the germline V gene (reference sequence). CDR3 length equals 16 residues. Trimming removed 4 bases from V and 5 bases from J; junction bases left unmatched: 9. CDR3 region: CASSSGDSGGDNEQFF. CDR3 nucleotides: TGTGCCAGCAGCTCAGGTGATAGCGGGGGCGACAATGAGCAGTTCTTC.